Shown below are 27 T cell receptor beta chains from a single sample sequenced in a study of identical twins. TCRdb passed the 5' RACE reads through MiXCR, listing each CDR3 protein once. The data show hundreds of thousands of distinct CDR3 sequences, around 7% seen once. This sample also belongs to another study, concerning yellow fever vaccine responses in identical twins.

Sequenced: memory (CD45RO+) T cells sorted from blood. The receptors come from a woman under 30 in good health.

The chain recombines TRBV7-3 with TRBJ2-5; D gene uncertain. This CDR3 has 13 amino acids. Trimming removed 5 bases at V and 2 bases at J, with 9 bases between. Germline V gene data show CDR1 as SGHTA and CDR2 as FQGTGA. The CDR3 sequence: CASSPRRQETQYF. CDR3 coding DNA: TGTGCCAGCAGCCCTCGCCGACAAGAGACCCAGTACTTC.

The table lists this clonotype with many counts. CDR3 sequence reads: CASSLGTANSPLHF. The CDR3 coding sequence is TGTGCCAGCAGCTTGGGGACGGCAAATTCACCCCTCCACTTT. The rearrangement joins TRBV7-9 to TRBJ1-6; D is possibly TRBD1 (5 bases). This CDR3 is 14 amino acids long. Between the trimmed V and J ends, which lost 3 bases and 7 bases, there was a span of 10 bases. The V gene's germline CDR1 is SEHNR and CDR2 FQNEAQ (reference sequence).

This clonotype was observed at least ten times. The V call is TRBV28, the J call TRBJ2-3; possible D gene TRBD1, 6 bases. The CDR3 length is 16 residues. CDR1 is MDHEN, CDR2 SYDVKM, per germline. The V end lost 6 bases, the J end lost 1 base, and 17 bases lay between the germline ends. The CDR3 protein is CASSPIGAGGTDTQYF. The DNA of the CDR3 is TGTGCCAGCAGCCCAATCGGGGCAGGGGGCACAGATACGCAGTATTTT.

This clonotype was observed many times. V and J are TRBV5-1 and TRBJ1-2; the D is unclear. CDR1 is SGHRS and CDR2 is YFSETQ in the germline V gene. This CDR3 spans 14 amino acids. Trimming shortened V by 6 bases and J by 2 bases, and 14 bases separated the two germline ends. The CDR3 here is CASTREPGNYGYTF. The CDR3 DNA follows: TGCGCCAGCACCCGTGAACCGGGCAACTATGGCTACACCTTC.

This clonotype was seen ten or more times. V and J are TRBV4-2 and TRBJ1-2, with TRBD1 as a possible D gene (6 bases). Per the germline V gene, CDR1 is LGHNA and CDR2 is YNFKEQ. The germline V and J ends were trimmed by 9 bases and 5 bases, with 16 bases remaining between them. CDR3 length equals 13 residues. The CDR3 bases are TGTGCCAGTGGGGGGGCCGATTATTATGGCTACACCTTC. Its translation: CASGGADYYGYTF.

At least ten counts were recorded for this clonotype. J is TRBJ1-5 and V is TRBV12-3 or TRBV12-4, with no clear D. Trimming cost V 6 bases and J 2 bases, with 11 bases left between them. CDR3 length: 14 amino acids. The CDR3 is CASRAGEGNQPQHF. The CDR3 region has the DNA TGTGCCAGCAGAGCGGGAGAGGGCAATCAGCCCCAGCATTTT.

The chain joins TRBV27 to TRBJ2-7; 7 bases are a match to TRBD2. Germline V gene lookup returns CDR1 MNHEY and CDR2 SMNVEV (reference sequence). With V trimmed by 0 bases and J by 5 bases, 4 bases remained unmatched. The CDR3 has 14 amino acids. In nucleotides, the CDR3 is TGTGCCAGCAGTTTATCGGCGGGGGACCACGAGCAGTACGTC. Protein: CASSLSAGDHEQYV.

This clonotype was counted ten times or more. The rearrangement links TRBV11-2 to TRBJ2-4; perhaps TRBD2 as D (6 bases). V lost 1 base to trimming and J lost 2 bases, with 18 bases between them. The CDR3 spans 18 residues. Germline CDR1 is SGHAT and CDR2 is FQNNGV. The CDR3 here is CASSLVGYGAGSKNIQYF. In nucleotides, the CDR3 is TGTGCCAGCAGCTTAGTTGGGTACGGGGCGGGGTCCAAAAACATTCAGTACTTC.

This clonotype was seen many times. CDR3 sequence reads: CASSQVVIVRVENQPQHF. CDR3 nucleotides: TGCGCCAGCAGCCAAGTTGTAATTGTCAGGGTCGAGAATCAGCCCCAGCATTTT. The rearrangement links TRBV4-1 to TRBJ1-5, with TRBD1 as a possible D gene (5 bases). Germline V gives CDR1 MGHRA, CDR2 YSYEKL. V was trimmed by 1 base and J by 4 bases, leaving 20 bases between them. The CDR3 is 18 amino acids.

This clonotype showed up just a few times. The chain couples TRBV6-1 to TRBJ2-7; possible D gene TRBD2, 5 bases. This CDR3 spans 12 amino acids. The V gene lost 8 bases and the J gene lost 2 bases, with 10 bases spanning the gap. The V gene's germline CDR1 is MNHNS and CDR2 SASEGT. As DNA, the CDR3 is TGTGCCAGCGGGAGACAAACCTACGAGCAGTACGTC. Its protein product is CASGRQTYEQYV.

The rearrangement links TRBV4-1 to TRBJ2-3, with 10 bases lining up with TRBD1. Germline assignment: CDR1 MGHRA and CDR2 YSYEKL. There are 15 residues in the CDR3. The trim removed 0 bases at V and 7 bases at J, leaving 4 bases unmatched. CDR3 nucleotides: TGCGCCAGCAGCCAAGATCCGACAGGGGGCTATACGCAGTATTTT. Amino acid sequence: CASSQDPTGGYTQYF.

The chain has TRBV11-3 and TRBJ2-7; 7 positions match TRBD1. The CDR3 length is 14 residues. CDR1 is SGHNT, CDR2 YENEEA, per germline. The V and J ends lost 5 bases and 2 bases, in that order; junction bases with no gene match: 6. CDR3 protein: CASSPGTEPYEQYF. The CDR3 DNA sequence: TGTGCCAGCAGCCCCGGGACAGAGCCCTACGAGCAGTACTTC. Looking up the rest from reference TRBV11-3 and TRBJ2-7 gives the full variable domain: EAGVVQSPRYKIIEKKQPVAFWCNPISGHNTLYWYLQNLGQGPELLIRYENEEAVDDSQLPKDRFSAERLKGVDSTLKIQPAELGDSAVYLCASSPGTEPYEQYFGPGTRLTVT.

This clonotype occurred a few times. The genes are TRBV6-5 and TRBJ2-2; 7 bases line up with TRBD2. This CDR3 is 15 amino acids long. Germline assignment: CDR1 MNHEY and CDR2 SVGAGI. V dropped 4 bases and J dropped 4; count of bases not matched to a gene: 6. CDR3 coding DNA: TGTGCCAGCAGTTTCAAAGGGGAGGGCACCGGGGAGCTGTTTTTT. Translation: CASSFKGEGTGELFF.

This clonotype was seen many times. The V gene is TRBV7-2, the J gene TRBJ2-1; 7 bases align to TRBD2. Germline CDR1 reads SGHTA; CDR2 reads FQGNSA. V lost 5 bases to trimming and J lost 6 bases; unmatched junction nucleotides: 7. There are 14 residues in the CDR3. CDR3 coding DNA: TGTGCCAGCAGCCTGATGGGAGGGAGCAATGAGCAGTTCTTC. Protein product: CASSLMGGSNEQFF.

There are a few counts of this clonotype. The chain is built from TRBV6-1 and TRBJ2-1, with TRBD2 as a possible D gene (5 bases). V shed 9 bases and J shed 8 bases, with 17 bases lying between them. Germline V lookup: CDR1 MNHNS, CDR2 SASEGT. CDR3 length equals 13 residues. The CDR3 sequence: CASDYAFNDEQFF. CDR3 coding DNA: TGTGCCAGTGACTACGCCTTTAACGATGAGCAGTTCTTC.

This clonotype has a count of ten or more. This sequence joins TRBV12-3 or TRBV12-4 and TRBJ1-1, with D possibly TRBD1 on 6 matching bases. This CDR3 is 14 amino acids long. Trimming pared 5 bases from V and 0 bases from J, leaving 10 bases between. The CDR3 spells CASSTDRMNTEAFF. The CDR3 DNA is TGTGCCAGCAGTACTGACAGGATGAACACTGAAGCTTTCTTT.

This chain joins TRBV6-2 or TRBV6-3 and TRBJ2-6, with 9 bases identical to TRBD1. This CDR3 region has 18 residues. Trimming at V came to 2 bases and at J to 0 bases, leaving 5 bases not matched to a gene. Germline assignment: CDR1 MNHEY and CDR2 SVGEGT. The DNA for the CDR3 is TGTGCCAGCAGTTACGGACAGGGGAAAAACTCTGGGGCCAACGTCCTGACTTTC. It translates to CASSYGQGKNSGANVLTF.

This clonotype came up a few times. The chain employs TRBV11-3 and TRBJ2-4; D is possibly TRBD2 (5 bases). CDR1 SGHNT and CDR2 YENEEA come from the germline V gene. The V end was cut by 5 bases, the J end by 1 base, with 15 bases between. The CDR3 spans 16 residues. Here the CDR3 DNA reads TGTGCCAGCAGCCCACGGGGTGGGAGTGCCAAAAACATTCAGTACTTC. Protein: CASSPRGGSAKNIQYF.

Ten or more counts support this clonotype. CDR3 bases: TGCGCCAGCAGCGCGACTAGCTCCTACAATGAGCAGTTCTTC. Encoded protein: CASSATSSYNEQFF. The chain joins TRBV5-1 to TRBJ2-1; D possibly corresponds to TRBD2 (6 bases). Germline V CDR1 and CDR2: SGHRS, YFSETQ. V was trimmed by 4 bases and J by 0 bases, leaving 8 bases between them. This CDR3 contains 14 residues.

This clonotype was counted only a few times. This rearrangement joins TRBV7-9 to TRBJ1-6; TRBD1 might be the D (6 bases). The CDR3 is 14 amino acids. Trimming removed 3 bases at V and 14 bases at J, with 17 bases between. From germline, CDR1 is SEHNR and CDR2 FQNEAQ (reference sequence). The DNA for the CDR3 is TGTGCCAGCAGCTTTGTGTTGGCAGAGGGGGCCCTCCACTTT. It is translated as CASSFVLAEGALHF.

This clonotype was detected only a few times. V usage is TRBV6-4 and J usage is TRBJ2-1; D unresolved. V lost 5 bases and J 3 bases, leaving 14 bases between the germline ends. The CDR3 runs 15 residues. Germline lookup yields CDR1 MRHNA and CDR2 SNTAGT. Written as DNA, the CDR3 is TGTGCCAGCAGTCCCCGCGGAGCCGGCTACAATGAGCAGTTCTTC. This translates into CASSPRGAGYNEQFF.

This clonotype has a handful of counts. The genes are TRBV6-2 or TRBV6-3 and TRBJ2-3, with 8 bases lining up with TRBD2. CDR1 and CDR2 (germline): MNHEY, SVGEGT. The CDR3 consists of 17 residues. The V segment lost 2 bases and the J segment 0 bases; nucleotides outside the gene matches: 7. The CDR3: CASSYRAGGRSTDTQYF. CDR3 nucleotide sequence: TGTGCCAGCAGTTACCGTGCGGGGGGTCGGAGCACAGATACGCAGTATTTT.

This clonotype was seen more than once but under ten times. The J gene is TRBJ1-1, the V gene TRBV12-3 or TRBV12-4; no firm D call. The CDR3 loop spans 13 amino acids. The V end was cut by 5 bases, the J end by 1 base, with 8 bases between. CDR3 DNA: TGTGCCAGCAGTGTTTACAGGAACACTGAAGCTTTCTTT. Translation gives CASSVYRNTEAFF.

V is TRBV20-1 and J is TRBJ1-2, with no clear D. Trimming left V 6 bases short and J 4 bases short, with 9 bases between. In germline, CDR1 is DFQATT, CDR2 SNEGSKA (reference sequence). This CDR3 spans 11 amino acids. This CDR3 is CSAGSPYGYTF. CDR3 bases: TGCAGTGCGGGCAGCCCCTATGGCTACACCTTC.

CDR3 residues: CASSEQVPELFF. The CDR3 nucleotides are TGTGCCAGTAGCGAACAGGTCCCGGAGCTGTTTTTT. V usage is TRBV19 and J usage is TRBJ2-2, with D perhaps TRBD1 (5 bases). CDR3 length: 12 residues. The ends were cut back, 6 bases at V and 10 bases at J, with 12 bases in the middle. Germline V gene data show CDR1 as LNHDA and CDR2 as SQIVND (reference sequence).

This clonotype was seen more than once but under ten times. The chain combines TRBV6-6 with TRBJ1-2; 8 positions agree with TRBD1. The CDR3 is 13 amino acids. V lost 6 bases and J lost 3; bases outside the gene matches: 3. The germline V gene encodes CDR1 MNHNY and CDR2 SVGAGI (reference sequence). The CDR3 DNA sequence: TGTGCCAGCAGGTCGACAGGGGACTATGGCTACACCTTC. Translated, it gives CASRSTGDYGYTF.

A few counts support this clonotype. This rearrangement joins TRBV4-2 to TRBJ2-3; D is possibly TRBD1 or TRBD2 (5 bases each). This CDR3 region has 13 residues. CDR1 and CDR2 (germline): LGHNA, YNFKEQ. The V gene lost 10 bases and the J gene lost 2 bases, with 13 bases spanning the gap. This chain's CDR3 is CATRDADTDTQYF. In DNA form, the CDR3 reads TGTGCCACCAGGGACGCCGACACAGATACGCAGTATTTT.